This T cell receptor (beta chain) was sequenced for a study of T cell changes during pregnancy in multiple sclerosis. Clones were sequenced by immunoSEQ multiplex PCR, and TCRdb holds only the in-frame ones, with some missing. The repertoire includes about 36,000 clones, roughly 91% of them detected once, and approximately 6.7% sits in the top ten. This receptor was taken from a female donor with multiple sclerosis, enrolled in a pregnancy study. The specimen comprised CD8+ T cells from peripheral blood mononuclear cells, sampled in the third trimester of pregnancy.

This CDR3 reads CASTWGGRNTEAFF. The CDR3 nucleotides are TGTGCCAGCACGTGGGGAGGGAGGAACACTGAAGCTTTCTTT. The genes are TRBV28 and TRBJ1-1, with D hard to call. The V gene lost 7 bases and the J gene lost 1 base, with 13 bases spanning the gap. From germline, CDR1 is MDHEN and CDR2 SYDVKM. The CDR3 spans 14 residues.